The T cell receptor beta chain under discussion was sequenced for a study of regulatory T cells in long-lasting Graves disease (dated by TCRdb to about 2021). For the wider study: In the newly diagnosed Graves' disease group, patients had been taking antithyroid drugs for less than 3 months. This study used TCR sequencing and RNA sequencing of peripheral blood to compare persistent Graves' disease patients against newly diagnosed Graves' disease patients. The study was conducted in China and was registered as a clinical trial. TCR sequencing covered roughly 13 persistent and 20 newly diagnosed Graves' disease patients, some 33 samples in total. What the authors observed across the whole study: Sequencing and analysis were limited to the TCR beta chain. The authors noted that the small sample size was a limitation that may lower accuracy. Only peripheral blood was studied, because thyroid tissue, the primary lesion, was inaccessible. More public clonotypes were shared among persistent patients (fewer than 3,000) than among newly diagnosed patients (just under 1,000). Persistent Graves' disease patients showed lower TCR Shannon entropy and fewer highly expanded clones than newly diagnosed patients, suggesting clonal expansion.

A word on this clonotype: It lacks a known antigen. Per-base qualities were not stored, and no clone one base away is much larger.

The time point label on this specimen signifies: newly diagnosed GD, antithyroid drugs for less than 3 months. RNA was extracted from PBMCs in TRIzol for both TCR sequencing and RNA sequencing. The diagnosis of Graves' disease was made according to American Thyroid Association guidelines. The patients came from an endocrinology department in Xi'an, China. Each patient gave roughly 10 milliliters of peripheral blood, collected in an EDTA anticoagulant tube. Ficoll Paque Plus density gradient separation was used to isolate PBMCs, and no additional T cell sorting was done. RNA quality was checked with an Agilent 2100 Bioanalyzer and agarose gel, and concentration with a NanoDrop 2000. Library preparation was by multiplex PCR. Sequencing instrument: Illumina HiSeq 4000. CDR3 regions were amplified by Arm-PCR with iRepertoire HTBI primers to construct TCR beta libraries. Gel purification was performed on PCR products prior to sequencing. As for how the authors treated the data: Gene usage analysis of CDR3 amino acid clonotypes relied on the roughly 60 TRBV and about 13 TRBJ segments identified across samples. Filtered high-quality paired reads were merged into contigs using COPE and FqMerger. BLAST was used to align contigs to the IMGT TRBV, TRBD and TRBJ reference genes, and CDR3 was defined following IMGT. Any clonotype with a frequency above 0.1% was counted as a highly expanded clone. Shannon entropy served as the measure of repertoire diversity, while the Gini coefficient captured V-J evenness. Clonotypes shared by more than one individual were considered public. In-frame beta chains were kept once TCRdb had trimmed the public reads at Q25 with fastp and called clones with MiXCR. Each CDR3 protein appears once, grouped with its most common genes and DNA. TCRdb's processing, not the authors', yielded these V and J calls. For this sample the table gives about 320,000 distinct CDR3 sequences, of which roughly 18% were detected only once. Jointly, the top ten make up less than 40% of the sample.

The TCR sequence derives from a female donor with Graves disease. The source material was peripheral blood mononuclear cells (PBMCs), sampled at new diagnosis, from a patient treated with antithyroid drugs.

Here is the DNA: TGTGCCAGCAGCTTGGACAGGGGGTTTAACTATGGCTACACCTTC. Its protein product is CASSLDRGFNYGYTF. Recombination linked TRBV5-5 to TRBJ1-2; the junction holds 8 bases that match TRBD1. The germline V and J ends show losses of 0 bases and 1 base respectively, and no gene match explains 2 bases of the junction. There are 15 amino acids in the CDR3, from cysteine to phenylalanine inclusive. Only the CDR3 part of the read is kept: 45 bases, read in frame from the first base. The germline V gene encodes CDR1 SGHKS and CDR2 YYEKEE (reference sequence).